This TCR beta chain was profiled in a study of cytomegalovirus exposure and HLA in healthy donors (dated by TCRdb to between 2016 and 2019). Regarding the study in general: In an earlier analysis of roughly 590 of the donors, about 270 Gb of sequence data and about 110 million unique TCR beta sequences from about 180 million T cells were reported. Among around 400 genotyped donors of the cohort, an average of around 220,000 unique TCR beta nucleotide sequences was sequenced per donor, of which 15% to 20% were non-productive. The study aimed to test whether cataloging public T cell receptors could reveal signatures of past pathogen exposure. Genome-wide SNP genotypes for about 60% of the roughly 700 donors were used in a later genetic analysis, which treated that subset as a discovery cohort. The T cell repertoires of about 700 subjects were profiled by immunosequencing and related to cytomegalovirus serostatus. High-throughput TCR immunosequencing, statistical association of individual TCRs with disease status, and machine learning were combined to predict cytomegalovirus infection status. The later analysis used no new phenotypic data to find candidate immune exposures, relying instead on TCR beta sequences and their occurrence across donors. In an earlier analysis of 587 of the donors, high-throughput TCR beta sequencing was used to judge whether each TCR beta V gene segment behaved as functional or pseudogenic. The number of donors typed differed by locus, with roughly 629-640 for A, B, C, DRB1 and DQB1, about 500 for DQA1, some 570 for DPA1, and under 490 for DPB1. Both class I and class II loci were covered by HLA typing, at four-digit resolution. Donor age, sex, ethnicity and CMV serostatus were compiled together with the repertoire data. Along with the approximately 620-subject first cohort, a separate validation cohort of over a hundred different subjects was used. The genetic ancestry cluster associated with self-reported Caucasian donors included about 81% of the 398 genotyped donors. To study patterns of TCR occurrence, a later analysis re-analyzed previously published TCR beta repertoires from 666 donors and added high-resolution HLA genotyping. Because of strong linkage in the cohort, a handful of DR-DQ haplotypes were treated as single units for association and clustering. All discovery cohort repertoires had been generated using a single sequencing platform. An early release that covered about 640 HLA-typed donors contained approximately 320 gigabases of sequencing data and about 84 million unique TCR sequences. General findings and caveats noted by the study authors: A few of the identified cytomegalovirus-associated TCR beta chains were confirmed in vitro to be specific for cytomegalovirus antigens. Linkage disequilibrium might explain the correlated functional status among segregating V segments, but an unknown experimental factor could not be ruled out. A further reported finding was that TCR beta sequences accurately predicted the HLA-A and HLA-B alleles for most subjects in the first cohort. It was suggested by the authors that the approach could potentially be generalized to other disease states and immunological phenotypes. An earlier analysis of approximately 530 of the donors showed that most TCR beta V segments appeared in productive rearrangements either about 87% or about 30% of the time, which broadly matched IMGT annotations. When HLA alleles, especially DR and DQ, strongly co-occurred, TCR associations were difficult to assign to individual alleles. Compared with equally common non-associated chains, HLA-associated TCR beta chains in a later analysis were more clonally expanded and had lower generation probabilities. The classifier was reported to diagnose cytomegalovirus status with high specificity and sensitivity in both the original and validation cohorts. The 87-base-pair reads could not distinguish some IMGT-functional V segments, including TRBV6-2 and TRBV6-3, so those segments were excluded. The sequencing pipeline was judged likely to have produced a cluster of highly shared sequence variants as a technical artifact. A later analysis found that TCR association rates varied across HLA loci, with DRB1 alleles showing the most associated TCRs and HLA-C alleles the fewest. A later genetic analysis reported fewer N-insertions in productive TCRs among donors in an Asian-associated ancestry cluster than the roughly 720-donor mean. This cohort had only TCR beta chains sequenced, and the lack of alpha or paired-chain data limited which features could be detected. According to a later analysis, parvovirus B19, influenza, CMV and Epstein-Barr virus appeared linked to several top co-occurrence clusters. Most CMV-associated TCR beta chains appeared to be HLA-restricted in a later analysis, and the HLA associations seemed to be driven largely by CMV exposure. Because counts were too low, 15 or so rarely observed V segments, including chromosome 9 orphons, were excluded from the earlier analysis of around 640 of the donors. The only immune exposure information available for the cohort was CMV serostatus. An association between a missense DCLRE1C variant and V-gene and J-gene trimming of TCR beta chains was found in a later genetic analysis and replicated in an independent cohort. Sequencing depth was assumed to be roughly uniform across donors in the presence/absence analyses, though that assumption may not hold. Because HLA typing was unavailable for some donors at each locus, only the typed subset was used in association tests. The study listed 170 or so TCR beta chains as associated with cytomegalovirus. A later analysis associated about 16,000 TCR beta sequences with specific HLA alleles at a false discovery rate of 0.05. Most TCR sequences were seen in very few donors, while some public TCRs were found in many individuals.

The CDR3 numbers 12 residues from cysteine through phenylalanine. CDR3 DNA only is kept here, 36 bases in frame from base 1. Deletion took 8 bases off V and 4 bases off J, with a span of 11 bases between the germline ends. The germline V gene (reference sequence) provides CDR1 SEHNR and CDR2 FQNEAQ. This clone was observed a handful of times. Its antigen is unknown. No base qualities exist here, and no much larger clone lies one base off it. The cohort was made up of about 670 healthy bone marrow donors. At the time of sampling, all cohort members were nominally healthy, though unrecorded immune exposures were likely present. The donor was CMV seronegative and was included in the group of 352 seronegative cohort members. A peripheral blood sample was collected from each donor, and TCR beta sequencing was performed on peripheral blood mononuclear cells. Genomic DNA extraction from the blood cell samples was performed with the Qiagen DNeasy Blood Extraction Kit.

Libraries were constructed by the immunoSEQ multiplex PCR assay. The multiplex PCR relied on a mix of 60 forward primers for TCR Vbeta segments and 13 reverse primers for TCR Jbeta segments. The CDR3 region of rearranged TCR beta genes was amplified from genomic DNA with a multiplex PCR assay. On the Illumina HiSeq System, the amplified TCR beta libraries were sequenced as 87-base-pair reads. Per the original workflow: A later analysis tallied 70 million to 100 million unique TCR beta chains across the roughly 610 repertoires, and some 10 million of those chains were shared by two or more donors. Raw reads were error-corrected and collapsed into unique sequences with a nearest-neighbor algorithm that merged closely related sequences to remove PCR and sequencing errors. CDR3 sequences were aligned to IMGT reference sequences to assign V, D and J gene segments. Each retained sequence needed at least a six-nucleotide match to both a V gene segment and a J gene segment. A rearrangement was called productive if the CDR3 had no stop codons and remained in frame with V and J, and every other rearrangement was called non-productive. CDR3 was defined according to IMGT convention as the region running from the second conserved V-encoded cysteine to the conserved J-encoded phenylalanine. The earlier analysis of fewer than 750 of the donors excluded sequences that lacked an unambiguous match to a single V gene segment. In an earlier analysis of several hundred of the donors, V segments were called functional above 56.7% productive rearrangements and were called segregating when the between-donor standard deviation exceeded 5%. A statistical classification framework was developed to diagnose cytomegalovirus status using the catalog of TCR beta chain sequences. A later analysis assigned V and J genes by comparing TCR nucleotide sequences with IMGT/GENE-DB human TR gene sequences. Using the TCRdist pipeline, a later analysis assigned CDR3 sequences along with most-parsimonious VDJ recombination scenarios. In a later analysis, every TCR beta chain was defined by the combination of its CDR3 amino acid sequence and its V-gene family, and reads without a unique V-gene family were dropped. To address suspected cross-contamination and a sequencing artifact, a later analysis removed roughly 580 highly shared, low-generation-probability nucleotide sequences. In a later analysis, a clonal expansion index was calculated for each public chain from normalized within-repertoire ranks of inferred template counts. In a later analysis, generation probabilities were computed with a VDJ recombination model fitted to out-of-frame rearrangements, and the resulting probabilities were checked against IGoR. In a later analysis, hypergeometric tests were used to score TCR-TCR, TCR-HLA and TCR-CMV co-occurrence, with a repertoire-size bias correction applied to TCR pairs. In a later analysis, false discovery rates were estimated by permuting HLA or CMV assignments 20 times. In a later analysis, co-occurring TCRs were grouped using DBSCAN, and TCRdist sequence similarity was added for clustering within HLA-allele-positive subsets. Repertoires with fewer than 30,000 or more than 120,000 public chains, plus five repertoires with anomalous nucleotide sharing, were excluded from co-occurrence clustering. What TCRdb holds here is the immuneACCESS table cut down to in-frame rearrangements. Part of the clones is not present; checked against another copy, under half of the missing clones reflect an unresolved V gene, and the others are unexplained. V, J and clone size are those of that table, while D and trimming were read from the DNA. For this sample there are about 160,000 clones; around 85% appear just once. Of the sample, 1% is held by the ten largest clones.

This chain joins TRBV7-9 to TRBJ2-5; D gene: possibly TRBD2, on 6 matching bases. The clonotype comes from a boy aged 2 to 10 in good health and CMV-seronegative. The sequenced sample was PBMCs. CDR3 region: CASCQGGETQYF. The DNA sequence is as follows: TGTGCCAGCTGTCAGGGAGGAGAGACCCAGTACTTC.